This TCR beta chain derives from a study of cytomegalovirus exposure and HLA in healthy donors. Remarks on this clone: Its antigen remains unidentified.

Unmatched junction bases numbered 9, after V lost 7 bases and J lost 5 bases. The CDR3 has 15 amino acids. Germline V gene sequence: CDR1 MDHEN, CDR2 SYDVKM. The PCR was carried out with 60 Vbeta primers and 13 Jbeta primers. Measured with immunoSEQ multiplex PCR; TCRdb has only the in-frame clones, and not every one. In the table there are nearly 200,000 clones, 77% of which are singletons. Broader study findings: When a later analysis compared HLA-associated TCR beta chains with equally common others, the HLA-associated chains turned out to be more clonally expanded and to have lower generation probabilities. Most TCR sequences were seen very rarely across donors, but some public TCRs occurred in many. The majority of CMV-associated TCR beta chains were reported as apparently HLA-restricted in a later analysis.

Sequencing was done on a sample of PBMCs. The rearrangement links TRBV28 to TRBJ1-1, with TRBD1 matching 11 bases. This clonotype was sampled from a woman aged 25 to 45 in good health and CMV-seropositive. CDR3: CASKRGGTGGTEAFF. CDR3 coding DNA: TGTGCCAGCAAAAGGGGCGGGACAGGGGGTACTGAAGCTTTCTTT.